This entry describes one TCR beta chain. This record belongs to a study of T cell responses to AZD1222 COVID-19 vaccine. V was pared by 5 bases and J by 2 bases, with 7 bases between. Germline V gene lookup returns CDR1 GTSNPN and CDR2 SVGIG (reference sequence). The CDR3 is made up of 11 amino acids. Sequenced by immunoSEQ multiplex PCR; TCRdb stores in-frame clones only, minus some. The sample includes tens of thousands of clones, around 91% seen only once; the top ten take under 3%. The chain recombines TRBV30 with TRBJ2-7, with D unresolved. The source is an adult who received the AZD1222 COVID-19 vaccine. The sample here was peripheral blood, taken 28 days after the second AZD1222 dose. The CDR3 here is CAWGDPYEQYF. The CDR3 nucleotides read TGTGCCTGGGGAGACCCCTACGAGCAGTACTTC.